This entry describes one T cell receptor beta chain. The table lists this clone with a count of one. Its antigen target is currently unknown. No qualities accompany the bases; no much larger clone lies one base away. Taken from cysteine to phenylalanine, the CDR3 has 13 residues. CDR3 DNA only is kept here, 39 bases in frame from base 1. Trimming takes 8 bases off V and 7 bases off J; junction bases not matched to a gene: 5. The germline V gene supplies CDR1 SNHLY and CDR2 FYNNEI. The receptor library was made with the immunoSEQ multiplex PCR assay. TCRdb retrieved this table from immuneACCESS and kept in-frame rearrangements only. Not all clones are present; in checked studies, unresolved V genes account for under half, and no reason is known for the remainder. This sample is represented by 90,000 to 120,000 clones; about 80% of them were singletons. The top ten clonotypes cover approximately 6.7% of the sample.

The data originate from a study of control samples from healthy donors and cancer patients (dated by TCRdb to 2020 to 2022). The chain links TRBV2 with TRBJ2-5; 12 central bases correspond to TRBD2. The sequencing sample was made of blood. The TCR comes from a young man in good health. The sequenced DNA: TGTGCCAGCGGACTAGCGGGGATTCGGACCCAGTACTTC. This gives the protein CASGLAGIRTQYF.